This T cell receptor beta chain emerged from a study of T-cell memory formation after mild COVID-19. TCR alpha and TCR beta cDNA libraries with sample barcodes and UMIs came from 5'RACE using constant-segment primers. TCRdb itself ran the 5' RACE reads through MiXCR, one entry per CDR3 protein. This table holds roughly 13,000 distinct CDR3 sequences, roughly 14% found once. The sample holds many counts of this clonotype. Its antigen remains unidentified. Whole-study results and caveats: Clones contracting over day 15 to 85 were CD4/CD8 balanced, with later expanders leaning CD4+.

Deletions cut 6 bases from V and 6 bases from J, with 21 bases between. CDR3 size: 16 residues. The specimen sequenced was PBMCs or a T cell subset sorted from them (not recorded which). The chain combines TRBV12-3 or TRBV12-4 with TRBJ1-5, with no clear D. The origin of this receptor is a man between 18 and 35 years old who had mild COVID-19 (a few samples of this study predate the infection). Cell type and time point are not known. The CDR3 sequence: CASSLSPAGGIQPQHF. CDR3 sequence (DNA): TGTGCCAGCAGCCTTTCTCCCGCAGGAGGGATTCAGCCCCAGCATTTT.